One and the same sample provided the 19 T cell receptor beta chains below, sequenced in a study of cytomegalovirus exposure and HLA in healthy donors (TCRdb year 2017). The library was prepared using the immunoSEQ multiplex PCR assay. For the multiplex PCR, a mixture combining 60 forward primers for TCR Vbeta segments and 13 reverse primers for TCR Jbeta segments was used. The clones in this table, taken by TCRdb from immuneACCESS, are in-frame only. Not every clone is retained; where verified, under half of the shortfall comes from an unresolved V gene, and the cause of the rest is unknown. The sample yields about 150,000 clones; about four fifths were counted once. The ten largest clones represent about 5% of the sample. The specimen sequenced was PBMCs. The receptors shown here come from a man under 40 in good health and CMV-seropositive.

The DNA of the CDR3 is TGTGCCTGGAGGGGACAGGGAAGAAACACCATATATTTT. Its translation: CAWRGQGRNTIYF. This chain links TRBV30 with TRBJ1-3; 9 nucleotides line up with TRBD1. With V trimmed by 3 bases and J by 5 bases, 2 bases remained unmatched. CDR3 length equals 13 residues. The germline CDR1 and CDR2 sequences are GTSNPN and SVGIG (reference sequence). The whole variable domain, filled in from reference TRBV30 and TRBJ1-3, reads SQTIHQWPATLVQPVGSPLSLECTVEGTSNPNLYWYRQAAGRGLQLLFYSVGIGQISSEVPQNLSASRPQDRQFILSSKKLLLSDSGFYLCAWRGQGRNTIYFGEGSWLTVV.

The V gene is TRBV28, the J gene TRBJ1-1; D unclear. Trimming stripped 3 bases from V and 5 bases from J, with 16 bases between. This CDR3 contains 15 residues. The germline CDR1 and CDR2 sequences are MDHEN and SYDVKM. CDR3 sequence: CASSFPTLVGTEAFF. The CDR3 DNA follows: TGTGCCAGCAGTTTCCCAACACTAGTAGGAACTGAAGCTTTCTTT.

This chain joins TRBV7-6 and TRBJ1-1; TRBD1 is a possible D gene (6 bases). This CDR3 region has 14 residues. The V end lost 5 bases, the J end lost 0 bases, and 10 bases lay between the germline ends. Germline V gives CDR1 SGHVS, CDR2 FNYEAQ. CDR3 loop: CASSTDRLNTEAFF. In DNA form, the CDR3 reads TGTGCCAGCAGCACTGACAGGCTGAACACTGAAGCTTTCTTT.

This sequence joins TRBV30 and TRBJ2-1; maybe TRBD1 (6 bases). Germline V gene data show CDR1 as GTSNPN and CDR2 as SVGIG (reference sequence). Deletions cut 5 bases from V and 0 bases from J, with 8 bases between. This CDR3 contains 13 residues. Here the CDR3 reads CAWGQSSYNEQFF. CDR3 sequence (DNA): TGTGCCTGGGGACAGAGCTCCTACAATGAGCAGTTCTTC.

The chain joins TRBV7-2 to TRBJ1-1; TRBD1 aligns across 8 bases. Losses at the gene ends were 5 bases for V and 4 bases for J; bases not matched to a gene: 9. Germline V gives CDR1 SGHTA, CDR2 FQGNSA. The CDR3 loop spans 15 amino acids. The CDR3 bases are TGTGCCAGCAGCCTCTCCGGACAGGGATTCACTGAAGCTTTCTTT. Translated, it gives CASSLSGQGFTEAFF.

This clone was counted only a few times. This sequence joins TRBV2 and TRBJ2-3; 8 nucleotides match TRBD2. Per germline, CDR1 SNHLY and CDR2 FYNNEI. This CDR3 comprises 18 residues. V was clipped by 6 bases and J by 2 bases; unmatched bases: 16. The DNA for the CDR3 is TGTGCCAGCAGCGCACTCTATACTAGCGGCAGCTACACAGATACGCAGTATTTT. This gives the protein CASSALYTSGSYTDTQYF.

The V gene is TRBV5-5, the J gene TRBJ1-1; D is unresolved. The V end lost 2 bases, the J end lost 5 bases, and 10 bases lay between the germline ends. Germline CDR1 reads SGHKS; CDR2 reads YYEKEE (reference sequence). The CDR3 contains 13 residues. The CDR3, as DNA: TGTGCCAGCAGCTTCGGCAGAGGGACTGAAGCTTTCTTT. It specifies CASSFGRGTEAFF.

The chain employs TRBV2 and TRBJ2-1; weak D call: TRBD1 (6 bases). CDR1 and CDR2 from the germline V gene are SNHLY and FYNNEI. Trimming left V 5 bases short and J 6 bases short, with 11 bases between. The CDR3 covers 13 residues. For the CDR3, the DNA is TGTGCCAGCAGTCTAGGGACATTCAATGAGCAGTTCTTC. Protein product: CASSLGTFNEQFF.

The chain is built from TRBV6-5 and TRBJ2-7, with TRBD1 matching over 8 bases. This CDR3 region has 13 residues. Germline V gene lookup returns CDR1 MNHEY and CDR2 SVGAGI. Trimming cost V 5 bases and J 6 bases; bases outside gene matches: 6. The CDR3 region has the DNA TGTGCCAGCAGTGAGTACACAGGGGGCGAGCAGTACTTC. Amino acid sequence: CASSEYTGGEQYF.

This clone was counted a few times. The chain carries TRBV2 and TRBJ1-1, with D hard to call. Germline CDR1 SNHLY, CDR2 FYNNEI. This CDR3 is 13 amino acids long. V dropped 5 bases and J dropped 0 bases, with 7 bases sitting between them. The CDR3 DNA reads TGTGCCAGCAGTTACCAGGTGAACACTGAAGCTTTCTTT. It yields the protein CASSYQVNTEAFF.

In DNA form, the CDR3 reads TGTGCCAGCAGCATGAAACGGGAGTTAGATACGCAGTATTTT. Its protein product is CASSMKRELDTQYF. The rearrangement links TRBV5-4 to TRBJ2-3, with D possibly matching TRBD2 (6 bases). V was cut by 4 bases and J by 5 bases, with 14 bases left in between. Germline values: CDR1 SGHNT, CDR2 YYREEE (reference sequence). The CDR3 is 14 residues long.

The chain carries TRBV2 and TRBJ2-7; possible D gene TRBD2, 6 bases. Germline loops: CDR1 SNHLY, CDR2 FYNNEI. With 11 bases removed from V and 6 bases from J, the gap between germline ends came to 14 bases. CDR3 length: 11 amino acids. The CDR3 protein is CAALLATEQYF. CDR3 nucleotides: TGTGCCGCCTTACTAGCAACCGAGCAGTACTTC.

There are a few counts of this clone. The genes are TRBV19 and TRBJ1-1, with D possibly TRBD1 on 6 matching bases. The germline gives CDR1 LNHDA, CDR2 SQIVND (reference sequence). The CDR3 length is 15 residues. Trimming removed 2 bases from V and 5 bases from J, with 15 bases in between. CDR3 in amino acids: CASSIPGGARTEAFF. CDR3 DNA sequence: TGTGCCAGTAGTATACCTGGGGGGGCAAGGACTGAAGCTTTCTTT.

The rearrangement links TRBV7-2 to TRBJ1-6; the D is unclear. V was shortened by 6 bases and J by 12 bases, with 12 bases between the two germline ends. Germline lookup yields CDR1 SGHTA and CDR2 FQGNSA. This CDR3 has 12 residues. CDR3 DNA sequence: TGTGCCAGCAGTCTAGCGGTCGTACCCCTCCACTTT. As protein: CASSLAVVPLHF.

The chain employs TRBV6-1 and TRBJ1-5, with D perhaps TRBD1 (5 bases). The CDR3 is 15 amino acids. The V gene's germline CDR1 is MNHNS and CDR2 SASEGT. Trimming left V 7 bases short and J 6 bases short, with 19 bases between. CDR3 sequence: CASIPRGSLGQPQHF. In DNA form, the CDR3 reads TGTGCCAGCATACCCCGGGGGAGCTTGGGTCAGCCCCAGCATTTT.

The rearrangement joins TRBV30 to TRBJ2-1; 9 bases line up with TRBD1. The V segment lost 2 bases and the J segment 6 bases; nucleotides outside the gene matches: 5. Germline V CDR1 and CDR2: GTSNPN, SVGIG (reference sequence). The CDR3 consists of 14 residues. CDR3 in DNA: TGTGCCTGGAGTTCGGGACAGGGACTCAATGAGCAGTTCTTC. It encodes CAWSSGQGLNEQFF.

V and J are TRBV7-2 and TRBJ1-2; a possible D gene is TRBD1 (6 bases). The CDR3 runs 12 residues. Germline V gene data show CDR1 as SGHTA and CDR2 as FQGNSA. The V end was cut by 5 bases, the J end by 8 bases, with 12 bases between. The CDR3 loop reads CASSPGAWGYTF. The CDR3 coding sequence is TGTGCCAGCAGCCCAGGGGCTTGGGGCTACACCTTC. Drawing the rest from reference TRBV7-2 and TRBJ1-2, the complete variable domain is GAGVSQSPSNKVTEKGKDVELRCDPISGHTALYWYRQSLGQGLEFLIYFQGNSAPDKSGLPSDRFSAERTGGSVSTLTIQRTQQEDSAVYLCASSPGAWGYTFGSGTRLTVV.

The J gene is TRBJ1-5, the V gene TRBV7-2, with D possibly matching TRBD1 (6 bases). V lost 4 bases, J lost 6 bases, and 16 bases lay in between. The germline V gene encodes CDR1 SGHTA and CDR2 FQGNSA. This CDR3 has 15 amino acids. The CDR3 protein is CASSSQGLLGQPQHF. CDR3 in DNA: TGTGCCAGCAGCTCGCAGGGGCTGTTGGGTCAGCCCCAGCATTTT.

The chain combines TRBV27 with TRBJ2-6, with TRBD1 matching over 9 bases. Trimming cost V 6 bases and J 3 bases; bases outside gene matches: 18. CDR3 size: 20 residues. CDR1 MNHEY and CDR2 SMNVEV come from the germline V gene (reference sequence). CDR3 in amino acids: CASRTTFPGTGYGGANVLTF. CDR3 sequence (DNA): TGTGCCAGCAGGACGACCTTTCCTGGGACAGGGTACGGTGGGGCCAACGTCCTGACTTTC.